This record looks at one T cell receptor beta chain sequence and its context. Its antigen remains unidentified. This sample is drawn from a study of monozygotic twins with inflammatory bowel disease. General study results and limits: Clonotype overlap with others was lower in IBD patients than in healthy twins, a difference that was greatest with disease activity.

The CDR3 is 14 residues long. Per germline, CDR1 SGHRS and CDR2 YFSETQ. With eight separate reactions per sample, the authors made cDNA. The unique tags termed UMIs, each holding a 6-nucleotide sample barcode, were added by means of template switching. TCRdb reworked the 5' RACE reads into one entry per CDR3 protein, no DNA. The sample yields a few hundred thousand distinct CDR3 sequences, of which the top ten take up 5.6%. Sequencing was carried out using blood. The rearrangement uses TRBV5-1 and TRBJ2-7. This receptor was identified in a human donor with ulcerative colitis or Crohn's disease, or a healthy co-twin of an affected twin (not recorded which). The CDR3 is CASSWDSLQYEQYF.